Following are 13 T cell receptor beta chains from one sample sequenced in a study of shared clonotypes between healthy human individuals. TCRdb's table, derived via immunoSEQ multiplex PCR, lists solely in-frame clones and lacks some. The repertoire holds roughly 1,000,000 clones, around three quarters seen once, with 0.5% to 0.65% in the top ten. The specimen sequenced was memory CD4+ T cells from PBMCs. Subset noted: CD45RA-negative fraction. The receptors were gathered from a man aged 18 to 29 in good health. Some clones in this sample may be carry-over from other donors' samples.

This chain uses TRBV6-5 with TRBJ1-3; TRBD1 agrees at 9 bases. Trimming removed 4 bases from V and 2 bases from J; junction bases left unmatched: 6. Germline lookup yields CDR1 MNHEY and CDR2 SVGAGI. The CDR3 loop spans 16 amino acids. The CDR3 DNA follows: TGTGCCAGCAGTTCCGGGACAGGGACGGCTGGAAACACCATATATTTT. It is translated as CASSSGTGTAGNTIYF.

This chain uses TRBV27 with TRBJ2-1, with a weak D call TRBD2 (5 bases). The CDR3 spans 12 residues. Germline V CDR1 and CDR2: MNHEY, SMNVEV (reference sequence). Trimming took 2 bases from V and 10 from J, leaving 9 bases between them. CDR3 nucleotides: TGTGCCAGCAGTTTAGTTAGGGAGGAGCAGTTCTTC. Its protein product is CASSLVREEQFF.

As concerns this clone: A read error may be the cause here, since a much bigger clone is one base away. The chain uses TRBV4-1 and TRBJ2-7; D unresolved. V dropped 1 base and J dropped 0 bases, with 7 bases sitting between them. The CDR3 loop spans 14 amino acids. Germline lookup yields CDR1 MGHRA and CDR2 YSYEKL. The CDR3 here is CASSQGPASYEQYF. In nucleotides, the CDR3 is TGCGCCAGCAGCCAAGGTCCGGCCTCCTACGAGCAGTACTTC.

Notes on this clone: The junction and the germline gene differ at one end; a read error may be behind it. The chain couples TRBV15 to TRBJ2-6; TRBD1 is a possible D gene (6 bases). Per the germline V gene, CDR1 is LNHNV and CDR2 is YYDKDF (reference sequence). This CDR3 spans 17 amino acids. The CDR3 sequence: CSTSREVQGSGANVLTF. For the CDR3, the DNA is TGTTCCACCAGCAGAGAAGTGCAGGGGTCTGGGGCCAACGTCCTGACTTTC.

This chain links TRBV7-7 with TRBJ2-7; 7 bases line up with TRBD2. J was trimmed by 5 bases and V by 2 bases; bases with no gene match: 9. The CDR3 has 15 amino acids. The germline gives CDR1 SSHAT, CDR2 FNYEAQ (reference sequence). The DNA of the CDR3 is TGTGCCAGCAGCTTAAGCCTCGCGGGAGTACACGAGCAGTACTTC. This gives the protein CASSLSLAGVHEQYF.

The chain recombines TRBV2 with TRBJ1-2; 7 nucleotides line up with TRBD1. CDR1 is SNHLY and CDR2 is FYNNEI in the germline V gene. The length of the CDR3 is 14 residues. The trim removed 7 bases at V and 4 bases at J, leaving 9 bases unmatched. The CDR3 DNA sequence: TGTGCCAGCACCCCAGGGAGGGGGCTCTATGGCTACACCTTC. This codes for CASTPGRGLYGYTF.

The chain recombines TRBV27 with TRBJ1-4, with no clear D. Deletions cut 4 bases from V and 0 bases from J, with 9 bases between. Germline loops: CDR1 MNHEY, CDR2 SMNVEV (reference sequence). The CDR3 extends over 15 amino acids. CDR3 sequence: CASSSMGATNEKLFF. For the CDR3, the DNA is TGTGCCAGCAGTTCCATGGGCGCAACTAATGAAAAACTGTTTTTT.

V is TRBV29-1 and J is TRBJ2-3, with 8 nucleotides matching TRBD1. CDR3 length: 14 residues. V shed 7 bases and J 1 base; nucleotides not matched to a gene: 7. CDR1 and CDR2 (germline): SQVTM, ANQGSEA. The CDR3 bases are TGCAGCGCTAGACCGGGACAGGGCACAGATACGCAGTATTTT. It specifies CSARPGQGTDTQYF.

The rearrangement joins TRBV29-1 to TRBJ2-3, with D possibly matching TRBD1 (6 bases). The CDR3 has 13 amino acids. With 6 bases removed from V and 2 bases from J, the gap between germline ends came to 12 bases. The germline V gene has CDR1 SQVTM and CDR2 ANQGSEA. The CDR3 DNA is TGCAGCGTAAGACAGGTGCTCACAGATACGCAGTATTTT. This encodes CSVRQVLTDTQYF.

This sequence joins TRBV28 and TRBJ2-1; 14 bases align to TRBD2. This CDR3 region has 21 residues. Germline V gene data show CDR1 as MDHEN and CDR2 as SYDVKM. The V gene end was trimmed by 5 bases and the J gene end by 0 bases; junction bases not matched to a gene: 15. The CDR3 reads CASSLMTSGRAILSSYNEQFF. Here the CDR3 DNA reads TGTGCCAGCAGTCTCATGACTAGCGGGAGGGCTATATTGAGCTCCTACAATGAGCAGTTCTTC.

This clone was seen a handful of times. Other nucleotide sequences from this sample produce the same CDR3. V usage is TRBV7-2 and J usage is TRBJ2-7, with a tentative D call TRBD1 (5 bases). Looked up from germline, CDR1 is SGHTA and CDR2 is FQGNSA. Trimming cost V 5 bases and J 2 bases, with 13 bases left between them. This CDR3 is 14 amino acids long. CDR3 DNA sequence: TGTGCCAGCAGCCCCCAGGGCGGAACCTACGAGCAGTACTTC. Translation: CASSPQGGTYEQYF.

As regards this clone: This sample also contains other DNA sequences that code for the same CDR3. The chain recombines TRBV5-1 with TRBJ2-5; the D is unclear. The CDR3 covers 13 residues. Germline V CDR1 and CDR2: SGHRS, YFSETQ. V dropped 0 bases and J dropped 5 bases, with 8 bases sitting between them. CDR3 loop: CASSLAGPETQYF. The DNA of the CDR3 is TGCGCCAGCAGCTTGGCCGGGCCGGAGACCCAGTACTTC.

The chain recombines TRBV5-1 with TRBJ1-2; D is unresolved. The germline V gene has CDR1 SGHRS and CDR2 YFSETQ. Trimming shortened V by 0 bases and J by 0 bases, and 6 bases separated the two germline ends. The CDR3 is 14 amino acids. DNA for the CDR3: TGCGCCAGCAGCTTGGCCCCTACTAACTATGGCTACACCTTC. This gives the protein CASSLAPTNYGYTF.